The entry below gives a single TCR beta chain sequence along with its context. Selected positively for CCR7 and CD45RO-negative, naive CD8 cells excluded terminally differentiated effector memory CD45RA+ cells. This sample was taken from a study of shared clonotypes between healthy human individuals. Looking at the study overall: Serving as donors were two women and three men, whose ages spanned 18 to 49.

CDR3 length: 16 amino acids. V lost 7 bases, J lost 2 bases, and 18 bases lay in between. The germline V gene has CDR1 MNHEY and CDR2 SMNVEV (reference sequence). Every subset had its genomic DNA shared out evenly among several immunoSEQ plates. Sorted-subset replicate PCRs used 200 ng DNA, around 31,000 T cell genomes. TCRdb's copy holds only in-frame clones and misses some; the assay was immunoSEQ multiplex PCR. The table has about 2.1 million clones, 93% seen once; the top ten hold 1.5% to 2%. This receptor was obtained from a man between 18 and 29 years old in good health. Some clones in this sample may be carry-over from other donors' samples. The material sequenced was naive CD8+ T cells from PBMCs. This chain joins TRBV27 and TRBJ2-1; D possibly corresponds to TRBD2 (6 bases). For the CDR3, the DNA is TGTGCCAGCATGGGACTGCTTGCTCTTGCCTACAATGAGCAGTTCTTC. Amino acid sequence: CASMGLLALAYNEQFF.